The rows below give T cell receptor beta chains drawn from one sample of a study of human T cells and chemical hapten exposure. A single record per CDR3 protein comes from TCRdb applying MiXCR to the RACE reads. The sample has more than 80,000 distinct CDR3 sequences; less than 11% are singletons. The sample here was whole blood, taken in connection with sensitization to the hapten diphenylcyclopropenone (DPC). All receptors come from a woman aged 45-65 years with alopecia areata. Some clones in this sample may be carry-over from other donors' samples. Both conserved end residues are part of each CDR3. A D gene is named only where the DNA matches it firmly. Clone size is not always given. Where it is, it says once, few, many or a class for expanded clones.

v_call	j_call	d_call	clone_size	cdr3_aa	cdr3_nt
TRBV14	TRBJ1-2	-	many	CASSPSSVFGYTF	TGTGCCAGCAGCCCCTCGTCGGTTTTTGGCTACACCTTC
TRBV4-3	TRBJ2-3	-	many	CASSQDRAYTDTQYF	TGCGCCAGCAGCCAAGATCGGGCTTACACAGATACGCAGTATTTT
TRBV2	TRBJ1-6	-	many	CASSDRRGHSALHF	TGTGCCAGCAGTGACCGACGGGGCCATTCGGCCCTCCACTTT
TRBV4-3	TRBJ2-1	-	many	CASSQVKLGNEQFF	TGCGCCAGCAGCCAAGTTAAACTTGGGAATGAGCAGTTCTTC
TRBV12-3/TRBV12-4	TRBJ2-5	-	few	CASSLAQETQYF	TGTGCCAGCAGTTTAGCCCAAGAGACCCAGTACTTC
TRBV21-1	TRBJ2-3	-	-	CASSQLTSGRVTDTQYF	TGTGCCAGCAGCCAATTGACTAGCGGGAGAGTCACAGATACGCAGTATTTT
TRBV29-1	TRBJ2-5	TRBD2	many	CSVASTRGLAGETQYF	TGCAGCGTTGCCAGCACACGAGGACTAGCTGGCGAGACCCAGTACTTC
TRBV20-1	TRBJ1-4	-	-	CSARGRPNEKLFF	TGCAGTGCTAGAGGGCGGCCTAATGAAAAACTGTTTTTT
TRBV11-2	TRBJ2-1	TRBD2	many	CASSLVGLAGWDEQFF	TGTGCCAGCAGCTTAGTGGGGCTAGCGGGATGGGATGAGCAGTTCTTC
TRBV20-1	TRBJ1-2	-	many	CSARGTDYGYTF	TGCAGTGCTAGAGGGACGGACTATGGCTACACCTTC
TRBV6-2/TRBV6-3	TRBJ1-5	-	-	CASSQRPNQPQHF	TGTGCCAGCAGTCAACGACCCAATCAGCCCCAGCATTTT
TRBV10-2	TRBJ2-7	-	-	CASRWGPDYERYF	TGCGCCAGCCGCTGGGGGCCTGACTACGAGCGGTACTTC
TRBV5-1	TRBJ1-5	TRBD1	few	CASSLTGDNQPQHF	TGCGCCAGCAGCCTCACAGGGGACAATCAGCCCCAGCATTTT
TRBV11-2	TRBJ2-7	TRBD2	few	CASSLVGGGPYF	TGTGCCAGCTCACTCGTGGGGGGAGGGCCGTACTTC
TRBV6-5	TRBJ1-1	-	-	CASLGGDLGAEAFF	TGTGCCAGCCTTGGAGGGGATCTCGGCGCTGAAGCTTTCTTT
TRBV24-1	TRBJ2-4	-	few	CAIDSWSKNIQYF	TGTGCCATAGACAGTTGGAGCAAAAACATTCAGTACTTC
TRBV7-9	TRBJ1-1	-	-	CASSLGSGYTEAFF	TGTGCCAGCAGTCTAGGGAGTGGGTACACTGAAGCTTTCTTT